Listed below are T cell receptor beta chains from one sample, sequenced in a study of cytomegalovirus exposure and HLA in healthy donors. Profiled with immunoSEQ multiplex PCR; TCRdb holds only in-frame clones, not every one. The sample holds 80,000 to 100,000 clones, about 81% seen once. The source material was PBMCs. The origin of the receptors is a middle-aged man in good health and CMV-seronegative. Both conserved end residues are part of each CDR3. Fields, in order: J gene, V gene, clone size, D gene, CDR3 protein, CDR3 DNA. D genes are given only for firm matches. Size is omitted from some rows. Given values are once, few, many or a class for expanded clones.

J gene: TRBJ1-1
V gene: TRBV10-3
clone size: once
D gene: NA
CDR3 protein: CAISGEGRTEAFF
CDR3 DNA: TGTGCCATCAGTGGGGAGGGGCGCACTGAAGCTTTCTTT

J gene: TRBJ1-5
V gene: TRBV11-2
clone size: NA
D gene: NA
CDR3 protein: CASSFGTHSNQPQHF
CDR3 DNA: TGTGCCAGCAGCTTTGGGACACATAGCAATCAGCCCCAGCATTTT

J gene: TRBJ1-1
V gene: TRBV9
clone size: NA
D gene: NA
CDR3 protein: CAGSVAHGGNTEAFF
CDR3 DNA: TGTGCCGGCAGCGTAGCTCACGGAGGGAACACTGAAGCTTTCTTT

J gene: TRBJ1-4
V gene: TRBV4-2
clone size: NA
D gene: TRBD1
CDR3 protein: CASSQGQGGEKLFF
CDR3 DNA: TGTGCCAGCAGCCAAGGACAGGGCGGGGAAAAACTGTTTTTT

J gene: TRBJ2-1
V gene: TRBV5-1
clone size: NA
D gene: TRBD1
CDR3 protein: CASSSDRGSFPGYNEQFF
CDR3 DNA: TGCGCCAGCAGCTCAGACAGGGGGAGTTTTCCCGGATACAATGAGCAGTTCTTC

J gene: TRBJ1-5
V gene: TRBV27
clone size: NA
D gene: TRBD1
CDR3 protein: CASSSGQGYQPQHF
CDR3 DNA: TGTGCCAGCAGTTCGGGACAGGGGTATCAGCCCCAGCATTTT

J gene: TRBJ1-6
V gene: TRBV9
clone size: NA
D gene: TRBD1
CDR3 protein: CASSAGQGNNSPLHF
CDR3 DNA: TGTGCCAGCAGCGCGGGACAGGGGAATAATTCACCCCTCCACTTT

J gene: TRBJ1-5
V gene: TRBV12-5
clone size: NA
D gene: TRBD1
CDR3 protein: CASGAAGTGGLQPQHF
CDR3 DNA: TGTGCTAGTGGCGCCGCCGGGACAGGGGGCCTTCAGCCCCAGCATTTT

J gene: TRBJ1-2
V gene: TRBV14
clone size: NA
D gene: NA
CDR3 protein: CASSQVSGVGYTF
CDR3 DNA: TGTGCCAGCAGCCAAGTTTCCGGGGTCGGCTACACCTTC

J gene: TRBJ2-2
V gene: TRBV7-3
clone size: NA
D gene: TRBD2
CDR3 protein: CASSEAGGNTGELFF
CDR3 DNA: TGTGCCAGCAGCGAAGCGGGGGGAAACACCGGGGAGCTGTTTTTT

J gene: TRBJ1-4
V gene: TRBV19
clone size: NA
D gene: NA
CDR3 protein: CATWGGRGEKLFF
CDR3 DNA: TGTGCCACTTGGGGGGGGCGCGGTGAAAAACTGTTTTTT

J gene: TRBJ2-5
V gene: TRBV28
clone size: NA
D gene: NA
CDR3 protein: CATEVGLVRQETQYF
CDR3 DNA: TGTGCCACCGAGGTGGGGCTAGTTAGACAAGAGACCCAGTACTTC

J gene: TRBJ1-2
V gene: TRBV5-6
clone size: NA
D gene: NA
CDR3 protein: CASSWGLRTGNYGYTF
CDR3 DNA: TGTGCCAGCAGCTGGGGTCTGCGGACGGGAAACTATGGCTACACCTTC

J gene: TRBJ1-4
V gene: TRBV5-4
clone size: NA
D gene: NA
CDR3 protein: CASSFQGTNEKLFF
CDR3 DNA: TGTGCCAGCAGCTTTCAGGGGACTAATGAAAAACTGTTTTTT

J gene: TRBJ2-7
V gene: TRBV7-9
clone size: NA
D gene: NA
CDR3 protein: CASSLLDSKGEQYF
CDR3 DNA: TGTGCCAGCAGCTTACTGGACTCAAAGGGCGAGCAGTACTTC

J gene: TRBJ2-1
V gene: TRBV10-1
clone size: NA
D gene: NA
CDR3 protein: CASSASGTRGNEQFF
CDR3 DNA: TGCGCCAGCAGTGCCTCCGGGACAAGAGGCAATGAGCAGTTCTTC

J gene: TRBJ2-2
V gene: TRBV6-1
clone size: NA
D gene: NA
CDR3 protein: CASKIGAMNTGELFF
CDR3 DNA: TGTGCCAGCAAGATTGGGGCCATGAACACCGGGGAGCTGTTTTTT

J gene: TRBJ1-1
V gene: TRBV10-3
clone size: NA
D gene: TRBD1
CDR3 protein: CAIRIGQGNTEAFF
CDR3 DNA: TGTGCCATCAGAATCGGACAGGGGAACACTGAAGCTTTCTTT

J gene: TRBJ2-3
V gene: TRBV19
clone size: once
D gene: TRBD2
CDR3 protein: CASSIVAGGSTDTQYF
CDR3 DNA: TGTGCCAGTAGTATAGTAGCGGGGGGGAGCACAGATACGCAGTATTTT

J gene: TRBJ1-2
V gene: TRBV5-8
clone size: few
D gene: NA
CDR3 protein: CASRRLAGYTF
CDR3 DNA: TGTGCCAGCCGACGACTGGCGGGCTACACCTTC

J gene: TRBJ2-7
V gene: TRBV28
clone size: NA
D gene: TRBD1
CDR3 protein: CASSWTGGTPHEQYF
CDR3 DNA: TGTGCCAGCAGTTGGACAGGGGGAACTCCTCACGAGCAGTACTTC

J gene: TRBJ2-2
V gene: TRBV27
clone size: few
D gene: TRBD1
CDR3 protein: CASNHRGLDPGELFF
CDR3 DNA: TGTGCCAGTAATCACAGGGGGCTCGACCCCGGGGAGCTGTTTTTT

J gene: TRBJ2-6
V gene: TRBV5-6
clone size: NA
D gene: TRBD1
CDR3 protein: CASSWTGSGANVLTF
CDR3 DNA: TGTGCCAGCAGCTGGACAGGGTCTGGGGCCAACGTCCTGACTTTC

J gene: TRBJ1-4
V gene: TRBV6-1
clone size: NA
D gene: NA
CDR3 protein: CASSEGWRVFGEKLFF
CDR3 DNA: TGTGCCAGCAGTGAAGGATGGAGGGTATTTGGTGAAAAACTGTTTTTT

J gene: TRBJ1-6
V gene: TRBV10-3
clone size: NA
D gene: NA
CDR3 protein: CAIRRDIRNSPLHF
CDR3 DNA: TGTGCCATCAGAAGGGACATCAGAAATTCACCCCTCCACTTT

J gene: TRBJ1-1
V gene: TRBV5-1
clone size: NA
D gene: NA
CDR3 protein: CASSVQDPNTEAFF
CDR3 DNA: TGCGCCAGCAGCGTACAGGACCCGAACACTGAAGCTTTCTTT

J gene: TRBJ2-3
V gene: TRBV9
clone size: NA
D gene: NA
CDR3 protein: CASSARPDLITDTQYF
CDR3 DNA: TGTGCCAGCAGCGCCCGACCCGACTTGATCACAGATACGCAGTATTTT